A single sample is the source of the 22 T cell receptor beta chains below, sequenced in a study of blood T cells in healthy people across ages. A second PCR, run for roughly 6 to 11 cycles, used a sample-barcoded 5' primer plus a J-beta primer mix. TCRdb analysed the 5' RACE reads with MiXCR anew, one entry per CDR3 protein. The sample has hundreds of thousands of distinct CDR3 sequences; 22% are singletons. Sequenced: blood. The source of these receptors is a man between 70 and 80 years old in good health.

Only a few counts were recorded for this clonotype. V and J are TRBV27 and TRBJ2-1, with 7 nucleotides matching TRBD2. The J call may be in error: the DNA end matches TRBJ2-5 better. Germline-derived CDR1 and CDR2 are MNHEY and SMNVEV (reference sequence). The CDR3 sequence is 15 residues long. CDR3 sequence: CASSLVGGSWWTQYF. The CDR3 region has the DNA TGTGCCAGCAGTTTAGTCGGCGGGAGTTGGTGGACCCAGTACTTC.

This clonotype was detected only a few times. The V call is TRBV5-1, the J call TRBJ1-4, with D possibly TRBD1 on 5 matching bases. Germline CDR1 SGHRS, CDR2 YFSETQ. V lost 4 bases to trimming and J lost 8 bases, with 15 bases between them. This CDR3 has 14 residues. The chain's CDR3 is CASSQGVGYEKLFF. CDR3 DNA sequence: TGCGCCAGCAGCCAGGGTGTCGGATACGAAAAACTGTTTTTT.

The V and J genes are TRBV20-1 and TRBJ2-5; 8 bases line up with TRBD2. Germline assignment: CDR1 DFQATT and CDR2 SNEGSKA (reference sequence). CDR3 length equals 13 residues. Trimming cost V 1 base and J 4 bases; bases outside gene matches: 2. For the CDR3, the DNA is TGCAGTGCTAGAGCGGGGGGGCGAGAGACCCAGTACTTC. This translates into CSARAGGRETQYF.

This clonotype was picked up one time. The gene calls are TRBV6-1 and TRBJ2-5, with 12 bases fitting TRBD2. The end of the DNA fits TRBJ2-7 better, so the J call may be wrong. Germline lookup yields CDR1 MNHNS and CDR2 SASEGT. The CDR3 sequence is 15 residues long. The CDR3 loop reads CASSATSGGPYEQYF. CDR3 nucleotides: TGTGCCAGCAGTGCGACTAGCGGGGGCCCCTACGAGCAGTACTTC.

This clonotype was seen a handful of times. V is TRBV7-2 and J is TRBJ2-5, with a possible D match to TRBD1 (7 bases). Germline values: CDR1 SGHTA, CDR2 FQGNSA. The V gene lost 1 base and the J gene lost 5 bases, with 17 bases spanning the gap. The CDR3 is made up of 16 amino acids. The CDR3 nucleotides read TGTGCCAGCAGCTTAGTTCACCAGGGGGGCCGCGAGACCCAGTACTTC. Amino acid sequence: CASSLVHQGGRETQYF.

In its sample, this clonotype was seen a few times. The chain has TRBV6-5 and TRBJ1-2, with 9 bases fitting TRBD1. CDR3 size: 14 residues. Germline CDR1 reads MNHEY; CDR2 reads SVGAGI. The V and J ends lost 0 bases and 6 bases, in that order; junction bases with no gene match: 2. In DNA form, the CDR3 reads TGTGCCAGCAGTTACTCGGGACAGGGCAATGGCTACACCTTC. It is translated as CASSYSGQGNGYTF.

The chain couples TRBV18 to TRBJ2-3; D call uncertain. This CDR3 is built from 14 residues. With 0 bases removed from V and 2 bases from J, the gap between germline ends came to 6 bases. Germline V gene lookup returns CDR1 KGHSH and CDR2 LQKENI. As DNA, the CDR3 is TGTGCCAGCTCACCACCCATCAACACAGATACGCAGTATTTT. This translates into CASSPPINTDTQYF.

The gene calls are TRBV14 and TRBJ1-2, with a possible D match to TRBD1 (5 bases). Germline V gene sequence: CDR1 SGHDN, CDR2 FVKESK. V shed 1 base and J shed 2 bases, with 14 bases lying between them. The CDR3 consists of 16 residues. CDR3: CASSQGARRGNYGYTF. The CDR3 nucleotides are TGTGCCAGCAGCCAAGGGGCACGACGGGGGAACTATGGCTACACCTTC.

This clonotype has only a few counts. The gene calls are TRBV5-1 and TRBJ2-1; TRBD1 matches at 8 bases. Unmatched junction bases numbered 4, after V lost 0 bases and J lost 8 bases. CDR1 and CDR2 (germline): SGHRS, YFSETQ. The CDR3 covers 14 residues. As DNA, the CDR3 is TGCGCCAGCAGCTTGGGGCAGGGGGCCTATGAGCAGTTCTTC. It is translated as CASSLGQGAYEQFF.

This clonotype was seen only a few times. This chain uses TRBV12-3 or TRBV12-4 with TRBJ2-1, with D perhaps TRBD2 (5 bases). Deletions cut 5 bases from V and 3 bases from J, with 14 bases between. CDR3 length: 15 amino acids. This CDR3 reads CASSPQRKNYNEQFF. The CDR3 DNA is TGTGCCAGCAGTCCTCAGCGGAAGAACTACAATGAGCAGTTCTTC.

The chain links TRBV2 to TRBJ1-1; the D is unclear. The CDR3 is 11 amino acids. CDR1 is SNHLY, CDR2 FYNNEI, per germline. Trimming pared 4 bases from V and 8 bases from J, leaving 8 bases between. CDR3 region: CASSGEWEAFF. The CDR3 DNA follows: TGTGCCAGCAGTGGAGAATGGGAAGCTTTCTTT.

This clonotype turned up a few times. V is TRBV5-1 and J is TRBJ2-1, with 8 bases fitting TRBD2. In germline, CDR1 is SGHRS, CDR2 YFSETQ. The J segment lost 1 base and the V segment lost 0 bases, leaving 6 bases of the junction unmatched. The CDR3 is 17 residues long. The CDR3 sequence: CASSLVERGISYNEQFF. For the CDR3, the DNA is TGCGCCAGCAGCTTGGTTGAGCGGGGGATTTCCTACAATGAGCAGTTCTTC. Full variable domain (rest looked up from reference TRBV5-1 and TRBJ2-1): KAGVTQTPRYLIKTRGQQVTLSCSPISGHRSVSWYQQTPGQGLQFLFEYFSETQRNKGNFPGRFSGRQFSNSRSEMNVSTLELGDSALYLCASSLVERGISYNEQFFGPGTRLTVL.

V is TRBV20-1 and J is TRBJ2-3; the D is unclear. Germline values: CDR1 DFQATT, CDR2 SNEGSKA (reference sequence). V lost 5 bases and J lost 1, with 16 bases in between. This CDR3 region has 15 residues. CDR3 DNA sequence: TGCAGTGCTCTGGATCCGACGGAACGCACAGATACGCAGTATTTT. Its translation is CSALDPTERTDTQYF.

CDR3 bases: TGTGCCAGCAGTTACTCGACGGTTACTAACTATGGCTACACCTTC. Translated: CASSYSTVTNYGYTF. V usage is TRBV6-6 and J usage is TRBJ1-2; D unresolved. CDR3 length: 15 residues. CDR1 and CDR2 (germline): MNHNY, SVGAGI (reference sequence). V was pared by 0 bases and J by 0 bases, with 8 bases between.

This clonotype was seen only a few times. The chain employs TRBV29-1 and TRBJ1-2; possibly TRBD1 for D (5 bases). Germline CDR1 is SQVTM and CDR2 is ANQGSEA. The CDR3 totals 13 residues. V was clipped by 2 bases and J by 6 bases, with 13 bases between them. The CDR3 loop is CSVEPAGRNGYTF. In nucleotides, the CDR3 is TGCAGCGTTGAACCCGCAGGGAGAAATGGCTACACCTTC.

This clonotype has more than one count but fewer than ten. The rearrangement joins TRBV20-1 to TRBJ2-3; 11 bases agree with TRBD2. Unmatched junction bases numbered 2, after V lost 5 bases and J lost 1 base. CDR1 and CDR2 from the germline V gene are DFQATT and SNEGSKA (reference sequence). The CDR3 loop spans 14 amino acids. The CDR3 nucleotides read TGCAGTGCTGATAGCGGGGGGGGCACAGATACGCAGTATTTT. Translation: CSADSGGGTDTQYF.

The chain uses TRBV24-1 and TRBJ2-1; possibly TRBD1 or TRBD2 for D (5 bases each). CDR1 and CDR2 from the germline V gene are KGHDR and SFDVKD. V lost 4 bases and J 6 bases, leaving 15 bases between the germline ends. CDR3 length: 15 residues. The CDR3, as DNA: TGTGCCACCAGTGACCCGGGACCCCGGGGCAATGAGCAGTTCTTC. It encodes CATSDPGPRGNEQFF.

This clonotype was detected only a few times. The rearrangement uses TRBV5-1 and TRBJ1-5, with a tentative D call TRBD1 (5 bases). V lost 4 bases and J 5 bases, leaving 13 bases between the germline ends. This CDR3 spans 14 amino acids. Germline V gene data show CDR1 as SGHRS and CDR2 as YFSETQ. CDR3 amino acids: CASSDSPGDQPQHF. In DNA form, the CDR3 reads TGCGCCAGCAGCGACAGTCCTGGGGATCAGCCCCAGCATTTT. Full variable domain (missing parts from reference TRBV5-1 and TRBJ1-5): KAGVTQTPRYLIKTRGQQVTLSCSPISGHRSVSWYQQTPGQGLQFLFEYFSETQRNKGNFPGRFSGRQFSNSRSEMNVSTLELGDSALYLCASSDSPGDQPQHFGDGTRLSIL.

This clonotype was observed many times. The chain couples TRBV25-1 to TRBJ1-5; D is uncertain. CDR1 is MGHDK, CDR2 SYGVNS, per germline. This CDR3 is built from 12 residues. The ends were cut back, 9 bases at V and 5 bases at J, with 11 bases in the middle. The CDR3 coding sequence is TGTGCCAGTATATACGGCCATCAGCCCCAGCATTTT. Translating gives CASIYGHQPQHF. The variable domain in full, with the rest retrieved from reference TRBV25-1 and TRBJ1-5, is EADIYQTPRYLVIGTGKKITLECSQTMGHDKMYWYQQDPGMELHLIHYSYGVNSTEKGDLSSESTVSRIRTEHFPLTLESARPSHTSQYLCASIYGHQPQHFGDGTRLSIL.

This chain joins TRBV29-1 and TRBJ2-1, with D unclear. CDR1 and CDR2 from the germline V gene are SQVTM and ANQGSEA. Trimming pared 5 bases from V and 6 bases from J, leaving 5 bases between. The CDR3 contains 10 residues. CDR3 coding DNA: TGCAGCGTTATTTTCAATGAGCAGTTCTTC. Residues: CSVIFNEQFF.

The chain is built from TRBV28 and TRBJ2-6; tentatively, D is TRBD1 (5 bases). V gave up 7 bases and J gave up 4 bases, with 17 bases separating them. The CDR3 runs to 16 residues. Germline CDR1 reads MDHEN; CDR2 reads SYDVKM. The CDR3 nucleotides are TGTGCCAGCAACAGCAGGGTAGCTTTCGGGGCCAACGTCCTGACTTTC. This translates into CASNSRVAFGANVLTF.

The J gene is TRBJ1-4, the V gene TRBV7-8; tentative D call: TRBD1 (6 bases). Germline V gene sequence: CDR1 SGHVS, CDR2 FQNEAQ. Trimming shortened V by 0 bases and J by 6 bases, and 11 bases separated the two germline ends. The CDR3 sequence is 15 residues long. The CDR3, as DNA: TGTGCCAGCAGCTTAGCGCTACAGGGCGATGAAAAACTGTTTTTT. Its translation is CASSLALQGDEKLFF.